Listed below are T cell receptor beta chains from one sample, sequenced in a study of T cell repertoires in cytomegalovirus infection. These receptors have no identified antigens. One entry per CDR3 protein results from TCRdb running MiXCR on the reads. There are 360,000 or so distinct CDR3 sequences in the sample; approximately 30% occur only once, and less than 15% lies in the top ten. Source: cultured PBMCs, taken from culture after CMV antigen stimulation. All receptors derive from a human donor in good health (CMV status not recorded). Some clones in this sample may be carry-over from other donors' samples. CDR3s leave out the opening cysteine and the closing phenylalanine or tryptophan. Clone size is stated in some rows and not others, as once, few, many or a class when expanded.

CDR3 protein	V gene	clone size
ASSPFSGRAGEQF	TRBV7-9	few
ASSLIRLMKEY	TRBV5-6	.
ASSPGQFAAGYT	TRBV7-2	few
ASSLMTGGAGYGYT	TRBV7-2	few
ASRSTGAKNIQY	TRBV6-6	few
ASSLGLPFEQY	TRBV27	.
ASSQSGSSYNEQF	TRBV7-2	few
ASSRTVSFGNIQY	TRBV5-1	.
ASSEPGSFGNTIY	TRBV6-1	.
ASSERLAGGFYNEQF	TRBV2	.
ASSHGTGDTIY	TRBV6-1	.
ASTSQHQETQY	TRBV7-9	.
ASSDDFGRTNTGELF	TRBV11-2	.
ASRDNTEAF	TRBV19	.
ASSPQGWSQPQH	TRBV12-3/TRBV12-4	.
ASSFGAGLYNEQF	TRBV5-1	.
ASSLARRGQGSYNEQF	TRBV7-2	.
ASKSSGSANTGELF	TRBV6-4	many
ASSIVGTGELF	TRBV19	.
ASRGTGGTDTQY	TRBV2	.
ASTQGGQPQH	TRBV6-2/TRBV6-3	few
ASSKGPDSNYGYT	TRBV7-6	few
SADGQGATTEAF	TRBV20-1	once
ASSPAGTYEQY	TRBV4-2	many
ASSYSSSGTYNEQF	TRBV6-5	.
ASSYGTRQETQY	TRBV6-2/TRBV6-3	many
ASSQGTPDTGELF	TRBV6-6	few
ASSSETGVSTDTQY	TRBV7-4	.
ASSFRLAGEGEQY	TRBV7-2	.
ATLDGQGTLANYGYT	TRBV19	few
ASTPLRDSQF	TRBV7-2	.
ASSLHRGMLDNEQF	TRBV11-3	.
ASSEGGLAVLGGEQF	TRBV2	.
ASSLAGAGSYNEQF	TRBV7-2	.
ASSPLLATRHNEQF	TRBV28	many
ASSPYGQFSNQPQH	TRBV7-2	.
ASSIQADTQY	TRBV2	.
ASRGDSLEEAF	TRBV19	.
ASSETDGTEAF	TRBV7-1	.
ASSRQGAYYNEQF	TRBV7-3	.
ASSPSGLGNNEQF	TRBV7-2	.
ASSQDSRTLIYGYT	TRBV3-1	.
ASSLRGRLAGPYNEQF	TRBV11-2	.
ASSEAPRHEQY	TRBV6-1	.
ASSLRASGTLITNEQY	TRBV27	.
AISESRSNNEQF	TRBV10-3	many
ASSQGAETSTDTQY	TRBV7-9	.
ASSRRGRDSYEQY	TRBV7-6	.
ASSPGQEYGNEQF	TRBV6-2/TRBV6-3	.
ASRTKGLAANEQF	TRBV27	few
ASSPSGNYNEQF	TRBV4-3	.
ASSPPGQGVGDTQY	TRBV18	.
ASMEGGARINQPQH	TRBV19	few